Listed here are 26 T cell receptor beta chains from one sample, sequenced in a study of blood T cells in healthy people across ages. Using a J-beta primer mix together with a sample-barcoded 5' primer, a second PCR was run for about 6 to 11 cycles. MiXCR, applied by TCRdb to the 5' RACE reads, yields one record per CDR3 protein. The top ten clones hold approximately 7.7% of a sample with around 1,500,000 distinct CDR3 sequences, 28% of them seen once. The sample consisted of blood. The receptor set was obtained from a woman aged 30 to 39 in good health.

This clonotype was recorded at least ten times. The V call is TRBV4-1, the J call TRBJ2-7; perhaps TRBD2 as D (5 bases). With 1 base removed from V and 6 bases from J, the gap between germline ends came to 13 bases. The CDR3 length is 14 residues. Germline V lookup: CDR1 MGHRA, CDR2 YSYEKL. As DNA, the CDR3 is TGCGCCAGCAGCCAAGTGGCGGGCGCTGGCGAGCAGTACTTC. It is translated as CASSQVAGAGEQYF.

This chain uses TRBV28 with TRBJ2-5, with 10 bases lining up with TRBD2. Germline assignment: CDR1 MDHEN and CDR2 SYDVKM. V dropped 9 bases and J dropped 5; count of bases not matched to a gene: 0. The CDR3 extends over 11 amino acids. The CDR3 sequence: CARGLAETQYF. The CDR3, as DNA: TGTGCCAGGGGACTAGCGGAGACCCAGTACTTC.

This chain links TRBV12-5 with TRBJ1-5, with 9 bases identical to TRBD1. Germline CDR1 LGHNT, CDR2 FRNRAP. This CDR3 region has 14 residues. Unmatched junction bases numbered 3, after V lost 7 bases and J lost 2 bases. The CDR3 here is CASVWTGGNQPQHF. CDR3 nucleotide sequence: TGTGCTAGTGTTTGGACAGGGGGCAATCAGCCCCAGCATTTT.

This clonotype has a handful of counts. The chain links TRBV30 to TRBJ1-2; 8 bases line up with TRBD1. The CDR3 sequence is 15 residues long. With V trimmed by 1 base and J by 8 bases, 12 bases remained unmatched. In germline, CDR1 is GTSNPN, CDR2 SVGIG (reference sequence). The CDR3 DNA reads as TGTGCCTGGAGTGACACAGGGGGTTCTTTGGGAGGCTACACCTTC. Translating gives CAWSDTGGSLGGYTF.

J is TRBJ2-1 and V is TRBV12-3 or TRBV12-4, with 11 positions matching TRBD2. J lost 4 bases, V lost 8 bases, and 13 bases had no gene match. The CDR3 totals 17 residues. The CDR3 DNA reads TGTGCCAGCCCCCCGGGGCCCGGACTAGCGGGTTACAATGAGCAGTTCTTC. This sequence encodes CASPPGPGLAGYNEQFF.

J is TRBJ1-1 and V is TRBV29-1; D unclear. V was cut by 0 bases and J by 2 bases, with 10 bases left in between. Per germline, CDR1 SQVTM and CDR2 ANQGSEA. The CDR3 has 14 residues. CDR3 in DNA: TGCAGCGTTGAAGAATATGCCGGTAACACTGAAGCTTTCTTT. Translation: CSVEEYAGNTEAFF. Full variable domain (outside the CDR3, taken from reference TRBV29-1 and TRBJ1-1): SAVISQKPSRDICQRGTSLTIQCQVDSQVTMMFWYRQQPGQSLTLIATANQGSEATYESGFVIDKFPISRPNLTFSTLTVSNMSPEDSSIYLCSVEEYAGNTEAFFGQGTRLTVV.

The chain carries TRBV2 and TRBJ2-5; D remains ambiguous. Germline assignment: CDR1 SNHLY and CDR2 FYNNEI. Trimming removed 3 bases from V and 0 bases from J, with 11 bases in between. The CDR3 consists of 15 residues. The CDR3 DNA reads as TGTGCCAGCAGTGAGGCCCGCCGAGACCAAGAGACCCAGTACTTC. This sequence encodes CASSEARRDQETQYF. The full variable domain, its missing parts supplied by reference TRBV2 and TRBJ2-5, is EPEVTQTPSHQVTQMGQEVILRCVPISNHLYFYWYRQILGQKVEFLVSFYNNEISEKSEIFDDQFSVERPDGSNFTLKIRSTKLEDSAMYFCASSEARRDQETQYFGPGTRLLVL.

This clonotype was seen a handful of times. CDR3 residues: CSASGGRTPYEQYF. The CDR3 DNA reads as TGCAGTGCCAGTGGCGGGAGAACACCCTACGAGCAGTACTTC. The J gene is TRBJ2-7, the V gene TRBV20-1, with 7 bases identical to TRBD2. The J segment lost 2 bases and the V segment lost 6 bases, leaving 10 bases of the junction unmatched. The CDR3 spans 14 residues. Germline V gives CDR1 DFQATT, CDR2 SNEGSKA (reference sequence).

V is TRBV5-1 and J is TRBJ2-5, with D perhaps matching TRBD2 (6 bases). Germline V CDR1 and CDR2: SGHRS, YFSETQ. Trimming stripped 0 bases from V and 11 bases from J, with 20 bases between. The CDR3 spans 15 residues. CDR3 sequence reads: CASSLVMRLVNEQYF. The CDR3 nucleotides are TGCGCCAGCAGCTTGGTGATGAGACTAGTCAATGAGCAGTACTTC.

At least ten counts were recorded for this clonotype. The V call is TRBV7-2, the J call TRBJ2-3, with 9 bases matching TRBD2. Losses at the gene ends were 2 bases for V and 6 bases for J; bases not matched to a gene: 9. The CDR3 consists of 16 residues. The germline gives CDR1 SGHTA, CDR2 FQGNSA. The CDR3 region has the DNA TGTGCCAGCAGCTTATCCAGCGGGAGGAGTAGTGATACGCAGTATTTT. This translates into CASSLSSGRSSDTQYF.

J is TRBJ1-2 and V is TRBV9; D is perhaps TRBD1 (5 bases). The CDR3 totals 18 residues. Germline V CDR1 and CDR2: SGDLS, YYNGEE. Trimming removed 3 bases at V and 0 bases at J, with 21 bases between. The CDR3 DNA follows: TGTGCCAGCAGCGGACTAGCGGGACCGGCGGACACTAACTATGGCTACACCTTC. It encodes CASSGLAGPADTNYGYTF.

The chain is built from TRBV20-1 and TRBJ1-1, with D tentatively TRBD1 (6 bases). The CDR3 spans 13 residues. The V end lost 4 bases, the J end lost 0 bases, and 9 bases lay between the germline ends. Germline-derived CDR1 and CDR2 are DFQATT and SNEGSKA (reference sequence). CDR3 nucleotides: TGCAGTGCTACGGACAGCATGAACACTGAAGCTTTCTTT. This gives the protein CSATDSMNTEAFF.

J is TRBJ2-7 and V is TRBV4-3; TRBD2 aligns across 11 bases. Germline V lookup: CDR1 LGHNA, CDR2 YSLEER. Trimming at V came to 0 bases and at J to 6 bases, leaving 4 bases not matched to a gene. The CDR3 loop spans 15 amino acids. The CDR3 is CASSQDTSGSFEQYF. DNA of the CDR3: TGCGCCAGCAGCCAAGATACTAGCGGGAGCTTCGAGCAGTACTTC.

The chain carries TRBV2 and TRBJ2-1; D is possibly TRBD1 or TRBD2 (5 bases each). This CDR3 has 14 residues. Germline-derived CDR1 and CDR2 are SNHLY and FYNNEI. V was shortened by 6 bases and J by 4 bases, with 13 bases between the two germline ends. CDR3 bases: TGTGCCAGCAGCGACAGCGAGGGGTACAATGAGCAGTTCTTC. Residues: CASSDSEGYNEQFF.

The CDR3 nucleotides are TGTGCCAGCAGTTTGTTTTCTAGCGGGGCGACTTTCCAAGAGACCCAGTACTTC. Translation gives CASSLFSSGATFQETQYF. V usage is TRBV12-3 or TRBV12-4 and J usage is TRBJ2-5, with TRBD2 identical over 9 bases. Germline trimming cut 3 bases from V and 1 base from J; bases unmatched to any gene: 12. The CDR3 is made up of 18 amino acids.

Comments on this clonotype: This clone may be a read error of a much larger clone one base away. The CDR3 nucleotides read TGTGCCATCAGTGAGGTCCGAACTAATGAGCAGTACTTC. This gives the protein CAISEVRTNEQYF. The chain has TRBV10-3 and TRBJ2-4; no clear D. Germline values: CDR1 ENHRY, CDR2 SYGVKD. V lost 2 bases and J lost 13, with 15 bases in between. This CDR3 has 13 amino acids.

This clonotype is medium-sized within its sample. The genes are TRBV20-1 and TRBJ2-3; D might be TRBD1 or TRBD2, each matching 5 bases. The CDR3 covers 15 residues. The V gene lost 5 bases and the J gene lost 4 bases, with 19 bases spanning the gap. The germline CDR1 and CDR2 sequences are DFQATT and SNEGSKA (reference sequence). The CDR3 region is CSARPPHRGPDTQYF. CDR3 nucleotide sequence: TGCAGTGCTCGACCCCCCCACCGGGGCCCAGATACGCAGTATTTT.

The chain joins TRBV11-2 to TRBJ1-1; no reliable D call. This CDR3 contains 16 residues. Trimming cost V 0 bases and J 6 bases, with 17 bases left between them. Germline values: CDR1 SGHAT, CDR2 FQNNGV. The CDR3 DNA sequence: TGTGCCAGCAGCTTAGATCGGGCTTCCCTGAGGGCTGAAGCTTTCTTT. This translates into CASSLDRASLRAEAFF.

As regards this clonotype: A much larger clone differs by one base, so this may be a read error. This chain joins TRBV12-3 or TRBV12-4 and TRBJ2-3; 7 bases map to TRBD1. The V gene end was trimmed by 6 bases and the J gene end by 2 bases; junction bases not matched to a gene: 5. The CDR3 covers 14 residues. The CDR3 DNA reads TGTGCCAGCAGCAAAGGACAGGTCACAGATACGCAGTATTTT. It translates to CASSKGQVTDTQYF.

This clonotype has at least ten counts. The chain recombines TRBV29-1 with TRBJ2-5; D uncertain. This CDR3 has 12 residues. Trimming took 3 bases from V and 5 from J, leaving 10 bases between them. The germline V gene has CDR1 SQVTM and CDR2 ANQGSEA. The CDR3 region has the DNA TGCAGCGTTGATCGTGCGAGGGAGACCCAGTACTTC. It translates to CSVDRARETQYF.

This clonotype was observed at least ten times. The V call is TRBV29-1, the J call TRBJ1-2, with D perhaps matching TRBD1 (5 bases). This CDR3 region has 13 residues. V lost 4 bases to trimming and J lost 6 bases, with 15 bases between them. Germline CDR1 SQVTM, CDR2 ANQGSEA. CDR3 residues: CSVGEGSPDGYTF. For the CDR3, the DNA is TGCAGCGTTGGGGAGGGGTCACCAGATGGCTACACCTTC.

In its sample, this clonotype was seen a few times. The rearrangement links TRBV6-5 to TRBJ2-3; D remains unclear. The CDR3 length is 14 residues. Germline V gene data show CDR1 as MNHEY and CDR2 as SVGAGI. Trimming took 5 bases from V and 1 from J, leaving 10 bases between them. The CDR3 nucleotides are TGTGCCAGCAGTCGGACGGTCCGCACAGATACGCAGTATTTT. This translates into CASSRTVRTDTQYF.

This clonotype came up a few times. This chain links TRBV6-5 with TRBJ1-1; 7 bases match TRBD1. Germline V gene lookup returns CDR1 MNHEY and CDR2 SVGAGI. Trimming at V came to 6 bases and at J to 11 bases, leaving 6 bases not matched to a gene. The CDR3 is 11 residues long. The CDR3 DNA is TGTGCCAGCAGCCAAGGACAGGAGGCTTTCTTT. Translated, it gives CASSQGQEAFF.

This clonotype was seen a few times. J is TRBJ2-2 and V is TRBV12-3 or TRBV12-4, with TRBD1 matching 7 bases. CDR3 length: 14 residues. V gave up 5 bases and J gave up 8 bases; unmatched junction bases: 8. The chain's CDR3 is CASSRTGRGGELFF. CDR3 nucleotide sequence: TGTGCCAGCAGTAGGACAGGCCGGGGAGGGGAGCTGTTTTTT.

The chain recombines TRBV6-6 with TRBJ2-3; tentatively, D is TRBD1 (5 bases). Looked up from germline, CDR1 is MNHNY and CDR2 is SVGAGI (reference sequence). The CDR3 consists of 12 residues. V dropped 8 bases and J dropped 6 bases, with 12 bases sitting between them. This CDR3 reads CASWSKGDTQYF. CDR3 sequence (DNA): TGTGCCAGCTGGAGCAAGGGGGATACGCAGTATTTT.

The J gene is TRBJ2-4, the V gene TRBV20-1; 7 bases are a match to TRBD1. This CDR3 has 15 residues. The germline V gene encodes CDR1 DFQATT and CDR2 SNEGSKA (reference sequence). V lost 3 bases and J lost 0; bases outside the gene matches: 5. The CDR3 sequence is CSASGRGLAKNIQYF. CDR3 nucleotide sequence: TGCAGTGCTAGTGGAAGGGGGCTAGCCAAAAACATTCAGTACTTC.